The T cell receptor (beta chain) under discussion was sequenced for a study of shared clonotypes between healthy human individuals. The overall study: Contributing individuals were a couple of females and three males aged 18 to 49. Each donor contributed plates that comprised three CD4 naive, three CD4 memory, two CD8 naive and one CD8 memory.

The CDR3 loop spans 16 amino acids. The trim removed 3 bases at V and 6 bases at J, leaving 6 bases unmatched. Germline V gene data show CDR1 as SGHKS and CDR2 as YYEKEE (reference sequence). Turning to this clone: No antigen is known for it.

This table comes from immunoSEQ multiplex PCR, and its TCRdb copy is limited to in-frame clones, with some not included. The data hold over a million clones, with about 75% observed a single time. Findings and caveats of the study: Genetic and exposure-history diversity was limited by the few donors.

The TCR sequence derives from a young man in good health. The chain carries TRBV5-5 and TRBJ2-7; TRBD2 matches at 16 bases. Input material: memory CD4+ T cells sorted from blood. Subset in this sample: CD45RA-negative fraction. For the CDR3, the DNA is TGTGCCAGCAGCTGGGGACTAGCGGGAGGGTCTGCCGAGCAGTACTTC. This codes for CASSWGLAGGSAEQYF.